The present T cell receptor beta chain was sequenced within a study of T cell repertoires in cytomegalovirus infection. About the research overall: Shared public TCR beta signatures pointed to both CMV infection and a matching HLA type. Regarding the study as a whole: Clonotype analysis showed dominance of the ex vivo response by HLA-C-restricted CMV-specific TCR beta clonotypes.

TCRdb passed the reads through MiXCR, listing each CDR3 protein once. The data hold under 350,000 distinct CDR3 sequences, with 9.6% observed a single time. This clonotype occurred many times. The antigen is not known. V gave up 3 bases and J gave up 3 bases, with 12 bases separating them. The CDR3 sequence is 15 residues long. Germline CDR1 SGHTA, CDR2 FQGNSA. This TCR derives from a human donor in good health (CMV status not recorded). Some clones in this sample may be carry-over from other donors' samples. The J gene is TRBJ1-3, the V gene TRBV7-2; no clear D. The specimen was PBMCs. The CDR3 bases are TGTGCCAGCAGCTTTTCGACGGCTCTTGGAAACACCATATATTTT. Translated, it gives CASSFSTALGNTIYF.